The TCR beta chain described here comes from a study of cytomegalovirus exposure and HLA in healthy donors. Study-wide points: For TCR beta chains, V- and J-gene trimming was later linked to a missense DCLRE1C variant.

The study ran its PCR with 60 Vbeta and 13 Jbeta primers. This table comes from immunoSEQ multiplex PCR, and its TCRdb copy is limited to in-frame clones, with some not included. The sample holds approximately 160,000 clones, 75% to 85% seen once. Among the donors, all were healthy bone marrow donors. As for this clone: The antigen remains undetermined.

This sequence was found in a woman aged 25 to 39 in good health and CMV-seropositive. The specimen sequenced was PBMCs.

CDR3 nucleotides: TGTGCCAGCAGCCAATTACAGGCCGTCTCTGGAAACACCATATATTTT. Encoded protein: CASSQLQAVSGNTIYF. This chain links TRBV14 with TRBJ1-3, with a tentative D call TRBD1 (5 bases). The V end was cut by 2 bases, the J end by 0 bases, with 11 bases between. CDR1 SGHDN and CDR2 FVKESK come from the germline V gene. The CDR3 is 16 amino acids.